This T cell receptor (beta chain) was captured in a study of CD8+ T cells in alopecia areata. Trimming stripped 7 bases from V and 2 bases from J, with 11 bases between. The CDR3 contains 14 residues. Germline-derived CDR1 and CDR2 are SNHLY and FYNNEI. Treatment described: oral pan-JAK inhibitor, 5-10 mg twice daily. RNA extraction and reverse transcription yielded cDNA as sequencing template. The table came from immunoSEQ multiplex PCR; TCRdb's copy has only in-frame clones and leaves some out. The table records 150,000 to 250,000 clones, 55% to 70% of them present only once. The receptor comes from a human donor with alopecia areata. The rearrangement joins TRBV2 to TRBJ2-2, with D unclear. The material sequenced was CD4+ T cells sorted from blood, taken at week 4, from a patient treated with tofacitinib. The CDR3: CASTMDHNTGELFF. CDR3 DNA sequence: TGTGCCAGCACTATGGACCATAACACCGGGGAGCTGTTTTTT.